This T cell receptor beta chain was retrieved from a study of beta chain features in type 1 diabetes. V shed 3 bases and J 8 bases; nucleotides not matched to a gene: 8. This CDR3 has 14 amino acids. Germline V lookup: CDR1 GTSNPN, CDR2 SVGIG (reference sequence). This clone was picked up a small number of times. Antigen: not known. Notes on the study in general: Shortening of TCRB CDR3s, moderate but significant, appeared in all four CD4+ subsets of Type 1 diabetes patients. Patients and controls would share equally any PCR tilt toward shorter templates.

TCRB transcripts that were expressed got sequenced, as all of the isolated RNA had been reverse transcribed. Method: immunoSEQ multiplex PCR; TCRdb's copy keeps in-frame clones and lacks some. The top ten clones hold 0.015% to 0.02% of a sample with 250,000 to 350,000 clones, over 11% of them seen once. Based on CD45RO/CCR7/CD25/CD127/CD95/CD27, CD4+ regulatory, stem cell-like memory, naive and central memory cells were sorted. This receptor was taken from a man younger than 40 with type 1 diabetes. The chain joins TRBV30 to TRBJ2-4; 9 bases map to TRBD2. The sequenced material came from naive CD4+ T cells from blood. The CDR3, as DNA: TGTGCCTGGAGGGCTAGCGGGAATGCTGACATTCAGTACTTC. Protein sequence: CAWRASGNADIQYF.